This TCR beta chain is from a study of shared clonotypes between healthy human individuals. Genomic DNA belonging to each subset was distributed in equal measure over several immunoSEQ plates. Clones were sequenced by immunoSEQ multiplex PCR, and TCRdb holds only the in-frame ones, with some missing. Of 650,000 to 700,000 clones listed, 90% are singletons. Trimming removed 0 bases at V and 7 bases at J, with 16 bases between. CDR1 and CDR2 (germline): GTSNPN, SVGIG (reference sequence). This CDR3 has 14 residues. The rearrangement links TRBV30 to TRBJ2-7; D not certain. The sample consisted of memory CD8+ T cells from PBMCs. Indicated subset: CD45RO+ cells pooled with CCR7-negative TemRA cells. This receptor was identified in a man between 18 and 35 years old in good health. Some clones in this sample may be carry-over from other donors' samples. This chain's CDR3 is CAWSVYEEVREQYF. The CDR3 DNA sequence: TGTGCCTGGAGTGTATATGAAGAGGTTCGGGAGCAGTACTTC.